The 6 T cell receptor beta chains below all came from one sample that was sequenced in a study of beta chain features in type 1 diabetes. Study-level results: Across all four CD4+ subsets, people with type 1 diabetes showed modestly shorter TCRB CDR3s.

Reverse transcription of all isolated RNA meant that expressed TCRB transcripts were sequenced. Using immunoSEQ multiplex PCR, the repertoire was profiled, and TCRdb retains in-frame clones only, with some absent. Of tens of thousands of clones listed, roughly 49% are singletons. For these receptors, no antigen is known. The material sequenced was central memory CD4+ T cells from blood. These receptors all come from a man aged 30-40 years with type 1 diabetes.

This clone was seen more than once but under ten times. V gene TRBV2 combines with J gene TRBJ1-5; weak D call: TRBD1 (6 bases). The germline CDR1 and CDR2 sequences are SNHLY and FYNNEI. Trimming shortened V by 5 bases and J by 0 bases, and 11 bases separated the two germline ends. CDR3 length: 15 residues. CDR3 amino acids: CASSRDKYSNQPQHF. CDR3 DNA: TGTGCCAGCAGTCGGGACAAGTATAGCAATCAGCCCCAGCATTTT.

This clone was detected a few times. The chain recombines TRBV18 with TRBJ2-1; 9 nucleotides align to TRBD2. Germline CDR1 KGHSH, CDR2 LQKENI. Trimming removed 3 bases from V and 7 bases from J; junction bases left unmatched: 7. CDR3 length: 15 residues. The CDR3 sequence is CASSPPGTSRNEQFF. The DNA of the CDR3 is TGTGCCAGCTCACCTCCAGGGACTAGCAGGAATGAGCAGTTCTTC.

This clone was counted between two and nine times. The chain combines TRBV29-1 with TRBJ2-2; 10 bases align to TRBD2. Germline-derived CDR1 and CDR2 are SQVTM and ANQGSEA. Trimming removed 4 bases from V and 3 bases from J; junction bases left unmatched: 8. The CDR3 covers 16 residues. CDR3 DNA: TGCAGCGTTGCTGGGCTCGGACTAGCGGACACCGGGGAGCTGTTTTTT. As protein: CSVAGLGLADTGELFF.

The rearrangement links TRBV5-1 to TRBJ2-7; 11 bases map to TRBD1. From germline, CDR1 is SGHRS and CDR2 YFSETQ. This CDR3 is built from 15 residues. The V and J ends lost 3 bases and 4 bases, in that order; junction bases with no gene match: 6. Written as DNA, the CDR3 is TGCGCCAGCAGCTCCGGACAGGGGGCAGGGTACGAGCAGTACTTC. It codes for CASSSGQGAGYEQYF.

This clone was seen only a few times. The chain couples TRBV27 to TRBJ1-2; perhaps TRBD1 as D (6 bases). V lost 6 bases and J 8 bases, leaving 16 bases between the germline ends. The CDR3 has 13 residues. Germline CDR1 is MNHEY and CDR2 is SMNVEV (reference sequence). The CDR3 sequence: CASSRGGIGGYTF. The CDR3 DNA sequence: TGTGCCAGCAGCAGAGGGGGTATCGGCGGCTACACCTTC.

The chain links TRBV5-1 to TRBJ2-5; TRBD1 is a possible D gene (5 bases). The CDR3 totals 14 residues. The V gene lost 2 bases and the J gene lost 5 bases, with 13 bases spanning the gap. Germline CDR1 and CDR2: SGHRS and YFSETQ. This CDR3 is CASSFGRVVETQYF. CDR3 coding DNA: TGCGCCAGCAGCTTCGGCAGGGTAGTGGAGACCCAGTACTTC.